Listed below are T cell receptor beta chains from one sample, sequenced in a study of cytomegalovirus exposure and HLA in healthy donors. Only in-frame clones appear in the TCRdb table, and some are missing; sequencing was by immunoSEQ multiplex PCR. This repertoire includes around 150,000 clones. Sequencing was performed on PBMCs. The receptors were sampled from a woman aged 55 to 70 in good health and CMV-seronegative. CDR3s include the opening cysteine and the closing phenylalanine or tryptophan. Fields, in order: D gene, V gene, J gene, CDR3 protein, CDR3 DNA. The D gene is left open where the match is weak.

TRBD1	TRBV2	TRBJ1-4	CASLRQGRTNEKLFF	TGTGCCAGCCTGAGACAGGGGAGAACTAATGAAAAACTGTTTTTT
TRBD2	TRBV15	TRBJ2-3	CATSSRAGGDTDTQYF	TGTGCCACCAGCAGCCGAGCGGGAGGTGACACAGATACGCAGTATTTT
NA	TRBV10-3	TRBJ1-2	CAIRDTSGGYTF	TGTGCCATCAGGGACACCTCCGGTGGCTACACCTTC
NA	TRBV6-6	TRBJ2-1	CASSGLQGNEQFF	TGTGCCAGCAGCGGACTACAGGGGAATGAGCAGTTCTTC
TRBD1	TRBV7-2	TRBJ1-3	CASSFDRGNSGNTIYF	TGTGCCAGCAGCTTTGACAGGGGGAACTCTGGAAACACCATATATTTT
NA	TRBV18	TRBJ2-5	CASSPQEETQYF	TGTGCCAGCTCACCCCAGGAAGAGACCCAGTACTTC
TRBD1	TRBV7-2	TRBJ2-7	CASSPRTGSYEQYF	TGTGCCAGCAGCCCCAGGACAGGGTCGTACGAGCAGTACTTC
TRBD2	TRBV5-4	TRBJ2-5	CASSLANPGGETQYF	TGTGCCAGCAGCTTGGCGAATCCGGGGGGAGAGACCCAGTACTTC
TRBD1	TRBV25-1	TRBJ1-2	CASSESGQVNYGYTF	TGTGCCAGCAGTGAAAGTGGACAGGTTAACTATGGCTACACCTTC
NA	TRBV18	TRBJ1-1	CASSPGGSTEAFF	TGTGCCAGCTCACCCGGGGGTAGCACTGAAGCTTTCTTT
TRBD2	TRBV27	TRBJ2-7	CASRVGGANYEQYF	TGTGCCAGCAGGGTGGGAGGGGCCAACTACGAGCAGTACTTC
TRBD1	TRBV7-3	TRBJ2-1	CASSLRSGQGGDEQFF	TGTGCCAGCAGCTTACGATCTGGACAGGGTGGGGATGAGCAGTTCTTC
TRBD2	TRBV12-5	TRBJ2-2	CASGLGGKGLAGVGPGELFF	TGTGCTAGTGGTTTGGGGGGAAAGGGACTAGCGGGAGTGGGCCCCGGGGAGCTGTTTTTT
NA	TRBV4-2	TRBJ2-1	CASSLSQDWGPNEQFF	TGTGCCAGCAGCCTAAGTCAGGACTGGGGGCCCAATGAGCAGTTCTTC
NA	TRBV10-3	TRBJ2-6	CAIRETRGSGANVLTF	TGTGCCATCAGGGAGACCCGGGGATCTGGGGCCAACGTCCTGACTTTC
TRBD1	TRBV5-4	TRBJ2-2	CASSWGYRGTNTGELFF	TGTGCCAGCAGCTGGGGGTACAGGGGGACGAACACCGGGGAGCTGTTTTTT
TRBD1	TRBV2	TRBJ1-2	CASTLVQGAGGYTF	TGTGCCAGCACATTAGTACAGGGGGCGGGGGGCTACACCTTC
NA	TRBV7-9	TRBJ2-3	CASSLVGTGTQGDPDTQYF	TGTGCCAGCAGCTTAGTGGGGACCGGGACACAGGGAGACCCAGATACGCAGTATTTT
NA	TRBV30	TRBJ1-5	CAWSLKEDQPQHF	TGTGCCTGGAGTCTAAAAGAGGATCAGCCCCAGCATTTT
TRBD2	TRBV7-6	TRBJ2-1	CASSLVSGRDEQFF	TGTGCCAGCAGCTTAGTTAGCGGGAGGGATGAGCAGTTCTTC
TRBD1	TRBV2	TRBJ1-5	CASNRGRGQPQHF	TGTGCCAGCAATCGCGGCAGGGGGCAGCCCCAGCATTTT
NA	TRBV6-4	TRBJ1-2	CASSPTGTSGYTF	TGTGCCAGCAGCCCAACCGGGACATCTGGCTACACCTTC
NA	TRBV7-9	TRBJ2-7	CASRQTGQAYEQYF	TGTGCCAGCAGACAAACGGGACAAGCCTACGAGCAGTACTTC
TRBD1	TRBV11-2	TRBJ2-7	CASSPDRVEQYF	TGTGCCAGCAGCCCTGACAGGGTCGAGCAGTACTTC
NA	TRBV4-1	TRBJ2-7	CASSQDYQGEQYF	TGCGCCAGCAGCCAAGACTACCAGGGGGAGCAGTACTTC
NA	TRBV6-1	TRBJ1-5	CASSDRNRDGWNQPQHF	TGTGCCAGCAGTGACCGTAATCGGGATGGGTGGAATCAGCCCCAGCATTTT
NA	TRBV10-2	TRBJ2-3	CASSESIYADTQYF	TGCGCCAGCAGTGAGTCGATCTACGCAGATACGCAGTATTTT
TRBD1	TRBV25-1	TRBJ2-2	CASSAKIGQGNTGELFF	TGTGCCAGCAGTGCTAAGATAGGACAGGGTAACACCGGGGAGCTGTTTTTT
NA	TRBV10-3	TRBJ1-1	CAIRGQGNTEAFF	TGTGCCATCAGAGGGCAGGGGAACACTGAAGCTTTCTTT
TRBD1	TRBV2	TRBJ1-5	CASSDRGRQPQHF	TGTGCCAGCAGTGACAGGGGGAGGCAGCCCCAGCATTTT
NA	TRBV11-2	TRBJ2-3	CASSLSLVRTDTQYF	TGTGCCAGCAGCTTAAGTCTAGTACGTACAGATACGCAGTATTTT
NA	TRBV5-5	TRBJ1-1	CASSLNQATEAFF	TGTGCCAGCAGCTTGAATCAGGCCACTGAAGCTTTCTTT
TRBD1	TRBV19	TRBJ1-5	CASSMGTGRFNQPQHF	TGTGCCAGTAGTATGGGGACAGGGAGGTTCAATCAGCCCCAGCATTTT
NA	TRBV10-3	TRBJ1-2	CAISVSGDDGYTF	TGTGCCATCAGTGTATCAGGGGATGATGGCTACACCTTC
NA	TRBV29-1	TRBJ1-2	CSVTGDTYYGYTF	TGCAGCGTTACCGGGGACACCTACTATGGCTACACCTTC
NA	TRBV12-5	TRBJ2-3	CASGFPLVADTQYF	TGTGCTAGTGGTTTCCCGCTAGTGGCAGATACGCAGTATTTT
TRBD2	TRBV7-3	TRBJ2-3	CASSPSGGYTDTQYF	TGTGCCAGCAGCCCTAGCGGGGGGTACACAGATACGCAGTATTTT
TRBD1	TRBV11-2	TRBJ1-2	CASSSPWTGSRGYTF	TGTGCCAGCAGCTCCCCGTGGACAGGGTCGCGTGGCTACACCTTC
NA	TRBV5-4	TRBJ2-1	CASSPPSLPNNEQFF	TGTGCCAGCAGCCCGCCCTCCCTGCCTAACAATGAGCAGTTCTTC
NA	TRBV27	TRBJ1-2	CASSFGGPYGYTF	TGTGCCAGCAGTTTCGGGGGACCCTATGGCTACACCTTC
TRBD2	TRBV12-5	TRBJ2-7	CASGLKRGRSSLQYF	TGTGCTAGTGGTTTGAAGCGGGGTCGATCCTCCCTACAGTACTTC
NA	TRBV5-1	TRBJ1-2	CASSLANPGGYTF	TGCGCCAGCAGCTTGGCCAACCCGGGAGGCTACACCTTC
TRBD2	TRBV14	TRBJ2-2	CASSARLAGVMNTGELFF	TGTGCCAGCAGCGCCCGACTAGCGGGAGTAATGAACACCGGGGAGCTGTTTTTT
NA	TRBV28	TRBJ1-1	CASSFSSGMVGTEAFF	TGTGCCAGCAGTTTCAGTTCCGGGATGGTGGGCACTGAAGCTTTCTTT
TRBD2	TRBV13	TRBJ2-5	CASSSWTSGSEETQYF	TGTGCCAGCAGCTCCTGGACTAGCGGGAGCGAAGAGACCCAGTACTTC
TRBD2	TRBV19	TRBJ2-7	CASSTGTSVSYEQYF	TGTGCCAGTAGTACCGGGACTAGCGTTTCCTACGAGCAGTACTTC
NA	TRBV6-1	TRBJ1-2	CASSDHRPTNYGYTF	TGTGCCAGCAGTGATCACAGGCCTACTAACTATGGCTACACCTTC